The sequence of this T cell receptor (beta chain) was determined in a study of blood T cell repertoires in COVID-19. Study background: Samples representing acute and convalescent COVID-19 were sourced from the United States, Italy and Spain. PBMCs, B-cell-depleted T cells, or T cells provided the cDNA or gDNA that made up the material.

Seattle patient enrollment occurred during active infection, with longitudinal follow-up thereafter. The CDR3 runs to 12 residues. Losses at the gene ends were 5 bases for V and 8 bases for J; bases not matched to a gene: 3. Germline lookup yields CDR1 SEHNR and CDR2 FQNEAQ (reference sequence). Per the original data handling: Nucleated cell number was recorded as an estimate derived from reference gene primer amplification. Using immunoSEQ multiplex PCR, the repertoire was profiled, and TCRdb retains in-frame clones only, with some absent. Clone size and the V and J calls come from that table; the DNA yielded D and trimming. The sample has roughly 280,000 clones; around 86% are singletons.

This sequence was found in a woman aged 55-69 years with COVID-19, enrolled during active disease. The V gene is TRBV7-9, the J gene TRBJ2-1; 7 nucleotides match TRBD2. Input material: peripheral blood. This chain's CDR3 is CASSGRVDEQFF. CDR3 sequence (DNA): TGTGCCAGCAGCGGGAGGGTAGATGAGCAGTTCTTC.